This TCR beta chain stems from a study of cytomegalovirus exposure and HLA in healthy donors (dated by TCRdb to about 2017). About the investigation overall: An earlier analysis of 550 to 700 of the donors reported roughly 300 Gb of sequence data and roughly 110 million unique TCR beta sequences from 190 million or so T cells. Around 320 gigabases of sequencing data and approximately 85 million unique TCR sequences were included in an early release covering roughly 600 HLA-typed donors. Of the 398 genotyped donors, approximately 80% fell in the genetic ancestry cluster associated with self-reported Caucasian donors. The study was designed to test whether signatures of past pathogen exposure could be identified by cataloging public T cell receptors. The study profiled the T cell repertoires of hundreds of subjects by immunosequencing and related them to cytomegalovirus serostatus. In addition to the first cohort of roughly 670 subjects, a separate validation cohort of approximately 120 different subjects was used. To predict cytomegalovirus infection status, the study combined high-throughput TCR immunosequencing, statistical association of individual TCRs with disease status, and machine learning. A later analysis re-analyzed previously published TCR beta repertoires from 500 to 700 donors and added high-resolution HLA genotyping to study TCR occurrence patterns. The later analysis used no new phenotypic data to find candidate immune exposures, relying instead on TCR beta sequences and their occurrence across donors. An earlier analysis of approximately 580 of the donors used high-throughput TCR beta sequencing to judge whether each TCR beta V gene segment behaved as functional or pseudogenic. Donor age, sex, ethnicity and CMV serostatus were collected together with the repertoire data. A later genetic analysis took genome-wide SNP genotypes for 398 of the 666 donors and used that subset as a discovery cohort. All discovery cohort repertoires had been generated on a single sequencing platform. Both class I and class II loci were covered by HLA typing, at four-digit resolution. The number of typed donors differed by locus: about 620-640 for A, B, C, DRB1 and DQB1; approximately 540 for DQA1; 606 for DPA1; and 400 to 480 for DPB1. Because of strong linkage in the cohort, four or five DR-DQ haplotypes were treated as single units for association and clustering. Among 398 genotyped donors of the cohort, an average of 235,054 unique TCR beta nucleotide sequences were sequenced per donor, 15% to 20% of them non-productive.

The cohort was made up of 666 healthy bone marrow donors. Cohort members were all nominally healthy when sampled, although unrecorded immune exposures were likely present. The donor was CMV seronegative and belonged to the group of 320 or so seronegative cohort members. A peripheral blood sample was provided by each donor, and peripheral blood mononuclear cells were used for TCR beta sequencing. The Qiagen DNeasy Blood Extraction Kit was used to extract genomic DNA from the blood cell samples. V sheds 7 bases and J sheds 2 bases, leaving 12 bases between their ends. From cysteine to phenylalanine, the CDR3 is 13 amino acids long. The retained sequence is limited to the CDR3, 39 bases, with the frame set at the first base. Per the germline V gene, MDHEN is the CDR1 and SYDVKM is the CDR2. The library was obtained by the immunoSEQ multiplex PCR assay. For the multiplex PCR, a mixture combining 60 forward primers for TCR Vbeta segments and 13 reverse primers for TCR Jbeta segments was used. The CDR3 region of rearranged TCR beta genes was amplified from genomic DNA with a multiplex PCR assay. The amplified TCR beta libraries were sequenced on the Illumina HiSeq System as 87-base-pair reads. Regarding the original processing steps: A later analysis counted some 80 million unique TCR beta chains across the 700 or so repertoires, and around 9.9 million of these chains were shared by at least two donors. Raw reads were error-corrected and collapsed into unique sequences with a nearest-neighbor algorithm that merged closely related sequences to remove PCR and sequencing errors. CDR3 sequences were aligned to IMGT reference sequences to assign V, D and J gene segments. For a sequence to be retained, a match of at least six nucleotides to both a V gene segment and a J gene segment was required. A rearrangement was called productive if the CDR3 had no stop codons and remained in frame with V and J, and every other rearrangement was called non-productive. CDR3 was defined by IMGT convention, running from the second conserved V-encoded cysteine to the conserved J-encoded phenylalanine. The earlier analysis of 587 of the donors excluded sequences that lacked an unambiguous match to a single V gene segment. An earlier analysis of 587 of the donors called V segments functional above 56.7% productive rearrangements and segregating when the between-donor standard deviation exceeded 5%. To diagnose cytomegalovirus status from the catalog of TCR beta chain sequences, a statistical classification framework was built. A later analysis assigned V and J genes by comparing TCR nucleotide sequences with IMGT/GENE-DB human TR gene sequences. A later analysis assigned CDR3 sequences and most-parsimonious VDJ recombination scenarios with the TCRdist pipeline. In a later analysis, each TCR beta chain was defined by its CDR3 amino acid sequence together with its V-gene family, and reads without a unique V-gene family were excluded. To address suspected cross-contamination and a sequencing artifact, a later analysis removed under 600 highly shared, low-generation-probability nucleotide sequences. In a later analysis, a clonal expansion index was calculated for each public chain from normalized within-repertoire ranks of inferred template counts. In a later analysis, generation probabilities were computed with a VDJ recombination model fitted to out-of-frame rearrangements, and the resulting probabilities were checked against IGoR. In a later analysis, hypergeometric tests were used to score TCR-TCR, TCR-HLA and TCR-CMV co-occurrence, with a repertoire-size bias correction applied to TCR pairs. False discovery rates were estimated in a later analysis by permuting HLA or CMV assignments 20 times. In a later analysis, co-occurring TCRs were grouped with DBSCAN, and TCRdist sequence similarity was added when clustering was performed within HLA-allele-positive subsets. Co-occurrence clustering excluded repertoires with fewer than 30,000 or more than 120,000 public chains, plus five with anomalous nucleotide sharing. The table comes from immuneACCESS by way of TCRdb, which keeps in-frame sequences with V and J called. Part of the clones is missing from these tables; in studies checked, under half for an unresolved V gene and the rest for unknown reasons. V and J calls and clone size come straight from that table; D and trimming were deduced from the DNA. Here the sample has about 180,000 clones; roughly three quarters occur a single time. The ten biggest clones cover 2.9% of the sample.

Overall study outcomes, separate from this receptor: Most CMV-associated TCR beta chains appeared to be HLA-restricted in a later analysis, and the HLA associations seemed to be driven largely by CMV exposure. CMV serostatus was the only immune exposure information available for the cohort. According to a later genetic analysis, donors in an Asian-associated ancestry cluster had fewer N-insertions in productive TCRs than the roughly 700-donor mean. A further reported finding was that TCR beta sequences accurately predicted the HLA-A and HLA-B alleles for most subjects in the first cohort. In a later analysis, some 18,000 TCR beta sequences were associated with specific HLA alleles at a false discovery rate of 0.05. A later analysis found that HLA-associated TCR beta chains were more clonally expanded and had lower generation probabilities than equally common non-associated chains. When HLA alleles, especially DR and DQ, strongly co-occurred, TCR associations were difficult to assign to individual alleles. Presence/absence analyses assumed roughly uniform sequencing depth across donors, an assumption that may not hold. An earlier analysis of some 560 of the donors showed that most TCR beta V segments appeared in productive rearrangements either about 90% or about 30% of the time, which broadly matched IMGT annotations. An association between a missense DCLRE1C variant and V-gene and J-gene trimming of TCR beta chains was found in a later genetic analysis and replicated in an independent cohort. Because the 87-base-pair reads could not distinguish some IMGT-functional V segments, including TRBV6-2 and TRBV6-3, those segments were excluded. The study gave a list of about 170 TCR beta chains associated with cytomegalovirus. In this cohort, only TCR beta chains were sequenced, and detectable features were limited by the absence of alpha or paired-chain data. Cytomegalovirus status was reported to be diagnosed by the classifier with high specificity and sensitivity in both the original and validation cohorts. Because counts were too low, under 20 rarely observed V segments, including chromosome 9 orphons, were left out of the earlier analysis of 587 of the donors. Because HLA typing was missing for some donors at each locus, association tests included only the typed subset. A cluster of highly shared sequence variants was judged likely to be a technical artifact of the sequencing pipeline. Correlated functional status among segregating V segments might reflect linkage disequilibrium, but an unknown experimental factor could not be ruled out. Across donors, most TCR sequences were observed very rarely, whereas some public TCRs were present in many individuals. In vitro tests confirmed that a few of the cytomegalovirus-associated TCR beta chains recognize cytomegalovirus antigens. It was suggested by the authors that the approach could potentially be generalized to other disease states and immunological phenotypes. In a later analysis, TCR association rates were found to vary across HLA loci, with the most associated TCRs seen for DRB1 alleles and the fewest for HLA-C alleles. According to a later analysis, parvovirus B19, influenza, CMV and Epstein-Barr virus appeared linked to several top co-occurrence clusters.

On this clone itself: This clone's antigen is unknown. Base qualities are missing; no much larger clone stands one base away.

The sample was PBMCs. The V gene is TRBV28 and the J gene is TRBJ2-7; tentative D gene TRBD1, with 6 bases matching. This receptor was obtained from a male donor in good health and CMV-seronegative. The DNA sequence is as follows: TGTGCCAGCACAGAGGGACATCCCTACGAGCAGTACTTC. It encodes CASTEGHPYEQYF. The variable domain in full, with residues beyond the CDR3 obtained from the reference TRBV28 and TRBJ2-7 genes, is DVKVTQSSRYLVKRTGEKVFLECVQDMDHENMFWYRQDPGLGLRLIYFSYDVKMKEKGDIPEGYSVSREKKERFSLILESASTNQTSMYLCASTEGHPYEQYFGPGTRLTVT.